This T cell receptor beta chain stems from a study of radiation and T cells in renal cell carcinoma. As to this clone: Its antigen is unidentified.

Some clones are missing from TCRdb's copy, which holds only in-frame ones; the method was immunoSEQ multiplex PCR. The sample lists more than 75,000 clones; about four fifths were seen once. Time point denoted: baseline pretreatment blood. The treatment here: 15 Gy SBRT to primary tumor, nephrectomy 4 weeks later. Overall study findings and caveats: Top tumor clonotypes rose in blood 2 weeks post-radiation, then contracted.

After removal of 1 base from V and 5 bases from J, the junction contained 11 bases not matched to a gene. Germline CDR1 SGHNT, CDR2 YYREEE (reference sequence). This CDR3 is 16 amino acids long. This sequence originates from a man between 60 and 75 years old with renal cell carcinoma. The input for sequencing was blood, taken from a patient whose treatment included radiotherapy and nephrectomy. The gene calls are TRBV5-4 and TRBJ1-2; 7 positions agree with TRBD1. CDR3 nucleotide sequence: TGTGCCAGCAGCTTGAGAGGGGGACAGCTAAATTATGGCTACACCTTC. Protein: CASSLRGGQLNYGYTF. The whole variable domain, remainder taken from reference TRBV5-4 and TRBJ1-2, is ETGVTQSPTHLIKTRGQQVTLRCSSQSGHNTVSWYQQALGQGPQFIFQYYREEENGRGNFPPRFSGLQFPNYSSELNVNALELDDSALYLCASSLRGGQLNYGYTFGSGTRLTVV.